This passage covers 23 T cell receptor beta chains from one sample sequenced in a study of tissue T cells after allogeneic stem cell transplantation. Regarding time point: mouse harvest day 7 after allogeneic transplant. Tail vein injection delivered 10^7 T-cell-depleted bone marrow cells and 10^6 splenic CD5+ T cells. Measured with immunoSEQ multiplex PCR; TCRdb has only the in-frame clones, and not every one. Among thousands of clones listed, around 48% were seen once. Material: gut tissue. Receptor source: a female BALB/c mouse given C57BL/6 T cells with graft-versus-host disease after an allogeneic hematopoietic cell transplant.

A remark on this clone: Gene names are mouse gene names. The read gets to within 1 residue of the CDR3 end, and the germline J gene fills in the rest. Other nucleotide sequences in the sample specify the same CDR3. V and J are TRBV26 and TRBJ1-2, with D unresolved. In germline, CDR1 is KGHPV, CDR2 FQNQEV (reference sequence). V lost 0 bases to trimming and J lost 2 bases, with 4 bases between them. The CDR3 loop spans 13 amino acids. CDR3 DNA (partial): TGTGCCAGCAGTCTGTCGAGTAACTCCGACTACACC. Translating it yields CASSLSSNSDYT. The whole CDR3 region reads CASSLSSNSDYTF.

Concerning this clone itself: All gene names here are mouse names. The read terminates 1 residue ahead of where the CDR3 ends, so the germline J gene completes it. This chain joins TRBV23 and TRBJ2-5; the table gives TRBD2 as D, unverified against the DNA. Looked up from germline, CDR1 is KGHTA and CDR2 is FQNQQP. The CDR3 is made up of 13 amino acids. CDR3 loop: CSSRRLGEDTQYF. The sequenced part of the CDR3 DNA is TGCTCCAGCAGGCGACTGGGGGAAGACACCCAGTAC.

Turning to this clone: Each gene name is a mouse one. Sequencing ends 1 residue short of the CDR3 end; the germline J gene provides the rest. The chain recombines TRBV31 with TRBJ2-4; 10 nucleotides match TRBD2. Per the germline V gene, CDR1 is GKSSPN and CDR2 is SITVG. V dropped 3 bases and J dropped 3; count of bases not matched to a gene: 6. CDR3 length equals 15 residues. Partial CDR3 DNA: TGTGCCTGGAGCCCTGGGGGGGCGCGACAAAACACCTTGTAC. Translated, it gives CAWSPGGARQNTLY. The complete CDR3 reads CAWSPGGARQNTLYF.

On this clone itself: Mouse names are used for the genes. The read gets to within 1 residue of the CDR3 end, and the germline J gene fills in the rest. This rearrangement joins TRBV26 to TRBJ1-1, with 10 positions matching TRBD1. Germline trimming cut 4 bases from V and 4 bases from J; bases unmatched to any gene: 0. Germline loops: CDR1 KGHPV, CDR2 FQNQEV (reference sequence). The CDR3 has 13 residues. CDR3 protein: CASSRTGGTEVFF. The CDR3 DNA, read in part, is TGTGCCAGCAGTCGGACAGGGGGCACAGAAGTCTTC.

This clone was picked up a small number of times. All gene names here are mouse names. The read ends 1 residue before the CDR3 terminus; that terminus is restored from the germline J gene. V is TRBV26 and J is TRBJ1-2; 8 bases are shared with TRBD1. Per the germline V gene, CDR1 is KGHPV and CDR2 is FQNQEV (reference sequence). The J segment lost 0 bases and the V segment lost 4 bases, leaving 1 base of the junction unmatched. The CDR3 is 14 residues long. The covered CDR3 bases are TGTGCCAGCAGTCAACAGGGGGCAAACTCCGACTACACC. Its translation: CASSQQGANSDYT. The complete CDR3 sequence is CASSQQGANSDYTF.

Points on this clone: Gene and germline names: mouse. The read ends 1 residue shy of where the CDR3 ends; the end is completed using the germline J gene. This rearrangement joins TRBV26 to TRBJ1-4; D is uncertain. The CDR3 is 12 residues long. Germline-derived CDR1 and CDR2 are KGHPV and FQNQEV (reference sequence). Trimming took 3 bases from V and 5 from J, leaving 4 bases between them. The CDR3 bases that were read are TGTGCCAGCAGTCTAGGGAACGAAAGATTATTT. This encodes CASSLGNERLF. The complete CDR3 sequence is CASSLGNERLFF.

In the case of this clone: The gene names given are mouse names. The CDR3 end falls 1 residue outside the read, so it is completed with the germline J gene. V and J are TRBV16 and TRBJ1-1, with D possibly matching TRBD1 (5 bases). V lost 0 bases and J 4 bases, leaving 9 bases between the germline ends. The germline CDR1 and CDR2 sequences are SGHSA and FRNQAP. This CDR3 has 14 residues. The CDR3 is CASSLEGGITEVFF. The sequenced part of the CDR3 DNA is TGTGCAAGCAGCTTAGAGGGGGGGATCACAGAAGTCTTC.

Notes on this clone: Here the gene names and germline are mouse. Read data end 1 residue before the CDR3 end; the end is taken from the germline J gene. This chain uses TRBV23 with TRBJ1-3. CDR3 length: 14 residues. The germline gives CDR1 KGHTA, CDR2 FQNQQP. This CDR3 reads CSSSQSYSGNTLYF. The CDR3 DNA, read in part, is TGCTCCAGCAGTCAATCTTATTCTGGAAATACGCTCTAT.

This clone is judged medium-sized. Mouse gene names apply. Read coverage stops 1 residue before the CDR3 terminus; the germline J gene supplies the remainder. The V call is TRBV16, the J call TRBJ2-7; the match to TRBD2 covers 8 bases. Looked up from germline, CDR1 is SGHSA and CDR2 is FRNQAP. The CDR3 loop spans 15 amino acids. V shed 6 bases and J 0 bases; nucleotides not matched to a gene: 7. CDR3 amino acids: CASSNDWGSSYEQYF. The CDR3 bases that were read are TGTGCAAGCAGTAATGACTGGGGTAGCTCCTATGAACAGTAC.

About this clone itself: The germline gene is not matched at one end of the junction; a read error may be the cause. The genes and germline here are from mouse. The read ends 1 residue before the CDR3 terminus; that terminus is restored from the germline J gene. The chain employs TRBV26 and TRBJ1-3, with 8 bases matching TRBD1. Germline V CDR1 and CDR2: KGHPV, FQNQEV (reference sequence). The CDR3 runs 15 residues. This chain's CDR3 is CASRLDRDSGNTLYF. The CDR3 DNA, read in part, is TGTGCCAGCCGTCTGGACAGGGATTCTGGAAATACGCTCTAT.

A note on this clone: Gene labels here are mouse ones. The read finishes 1 residue shy of the CDR3 end, and the germline J gene is used to complete it. V gene TRBV2 combines with J gene TRBJ2-5, with D tentatively TRBD2 (5 bases). Trimming removed 0 bases from V and 4 bases from J, with 8 bases in between. The CDR3 runs to 14 residues. Per germline, CDR1 LGHNA and CDR2 YSYQKL. The CDR3 sequence is CASSQDWGEDTQYF. Partial CDR3 DNA: TGTGCCAGCAGCCAAGATTGGGGTGAAGACACCCAGTAC.

This clone is classed as medium-sized. Mouse names are used for the genes. The read ends 1 residue before the CDR3 terminus; that terminus is restored from the germline J gene. The chain uses TRBV13-1 and TRBJ2-1; D might be TRBD1 (5 bases). Trimming cost V 0 bases and J 4 bases, with 8 bases left between them. CDR1 is NSHNY and CDR2 is SYGAGN in the germline V gene. This CDR3 region has 14 residues. The CDR3 bases that were read are TGTGCCAGCAGTGATGCTGGACAATATGCTGAGCAGTTC. Its translation: CASSDAGQYAEQF. The full-length CDR3 reads as CASSDAGQYAEQFF.

By proportion, this clone is medium-sized. Gene names and germline match the mouse. The read falls 1 residue short of the CDR3 end, and the missing part is taken from the germline J gene. V and J are TRBV26 and TRBJ2-7; D uncertain. CDR3 size: 13 residues. V was clipped by 3 bases and J by 0 bases, with 6 bases between them. Germline V CDR1 and CDR2: KGHPV, FQNQEV (reference sequence). The sequenced part of the CDR3 DNA is TGTGCCAGCAGTCTTCAGAGCTCCTATGAACAGTAC. Protein sequence: CASSLQSSYEQY. The full CDR3 reads CASSLQSSYEQYF.

To note about this clone: Gene names and germline refer to mouse. The read falls 1 residue short of the CDR3 end, and the missing part is taken from the germline J gene. The chain couples TRBV26 to TRBJ1-2; the match to TRBD1 covers 9 bases. V shed 2 bases, J shed 6 bases, and the junction held 1 base outside the gene matches. The CDR3 extends over 13 amino acids. In germline, CDR1 is KGHPV, CDR2 FQNQEV (reference sequence). The part of the CDR3 DNA that was read is TGTGCCAGCAGTCTGGGACAGGGGACCGACTACACC. Encoded protein: CASSLGQGTDYT. The complete CDR3 sequence is CASSLGQGTDYTF.

This clone is medium-sized (0.01 to 0.1%) within its sample. Genes and germline come from the mouse. The CDR3 end falls 1 residue outside the read, so it is completed with the germline J gene. The chain couples TRBV1 to TRBJ2-1; TRBD2 aligns across 11 bases. The CDR3 is 14 amino acids. V trimming: 4 bases; J trimming: 4 bases; junction bases outside the gene matches: 0. CDR1 and CDR2 from the germline V gene are NSQYPW and LRSPGD (reference sequence). CDR3 amino acids: CTCSGDWGYAEQFF. Partial CDR3 DNA: TGCACCTGCAGTGGGGACTGGGGGTATGCTGAGCAGTTC.

This clone counts as medium-sized. Mouse names are used for the genes. The missing CDR3 end, 1 residue past where the read stops, is filled in from the germline J gene. The chain links TRBV26 to TRBJ1-2, with D possibly TRBD1 on 5 matching bases. Trimming cost V 2 bases and J 0 bases, with 7 bases left between them. Germline-derived CDR1 and CDR2 are KGHPV and FQNQEV (reference sequence). This CDR3 spans 14 amino acids. The CDR3 sequence: CASSLGAANSDYTF. CDR3 bases read: TGTGCCAGCAGTCTGGGGGCAGCAAACTCCGACTACACC.

This clone was counted between two and nine times. Gene names and germline refer to mouse. The read stops 1 residue short of the end of the CDR3; the missing end is completed from the germline J gene. The V gene is TRBV26, the J gene TRBJ2-4, with TRBD1 matching 7 bases. CDR1 is KGHPV, CDR2 FQNQEV, per germline (reference sequence). The CDR3 is 14 amino acids. V shed 0 bases, J shed 3 bases, and the junction held 0 bases outside the gene matches. The CDR3 reads CASSLSGQQNTLYF. CDR3 bases read: TGTGCCAGCAGTCTGTCGGGACAGCAAAACACCTTGTAC.

On this clone itself: Any gene name here is a mouse gene name. The CDR3 end falls 1 residue outside the read, so it is completed with the germline J gene. The rearrangement links TRBV13-1 to TRBJ2-3; D possibly matches TRBD1 or TRBD2 (5 bases each). Germline loops: CDR1 NSHNY, CDR2 SYGAGN. This CDR3 is 12 amino acids long. Trimming pared 5 bases from V and 3 bases from J, leaving 7 bases between. CDR3 DNA (partial): TGTGCCAGCAGGGGGCGCGCAGAAACGCTGTAT. This sequence encodes CASRGRAETLY. The whole CDR3 region reads CASRGRAETLYF.

This clone was counted only a few times. Genes and germline are mouse. The read finishes 1 residue shy of the CDR3 end, and the germline J gene is used to complete it. The chain is built from TRBV13-2 and TRBJ2-5, with D possibly being TRBD1 (5 bases). The germline V gene encodes CDR1 NNHNN and CDR2 SYGAGS (reference sequence). This CDR3 spans 14 amino acids. V was clipped by 2 bases and J by 1 base, with 8 bases between them. The sequenced CDR3 bases are TGTGCCAGCGGTGACAGGGAAGACCAAGACACCCAGTAC. Residues: CASGDREDQDTQY. The entire CDR3 protein reads CASGDREDQDTQYF.

With respect to this clone: These gene names are mouse names. CDR3 DNA, as far as it was read: TGTGCCAGCAGCCAAGTGGACAGGGGGCGGGAACAGTAC. As protein: CASSQVDRGREQY. The full-length CDR3 reads as CASSQVDRGREQYF. The genes are TRBV5 and TRBJ2-7; 11 nucleotides line up with TRBD1. The read ends 1 residue shy of where the CDR3 ends; the end is completed using the germline J gene. The CDR3 loop spans 14 amino acids. Germline values: CDR1 LGHNA, CDR2 YNLKQL (reference sequence). Trimming removed 1 base from V and 7 bases from J; junction bases left unmatched: 3.

This clone was seen more than once but under ten times. Gene names denote mouse genes. The read ends 1 residue before the CDR3 terminus; that terminus is restored from the germline J gene. Distinct nucleotide sequences in the sample also encode this CDR3. V is TRBV26 and J is TRBJ2-7; D is ambiguous. The V gene lost 5 bases and the J gene lost 1 base, with 6 bases spanning the gap. The CDR3 is made up of 12 amino acids. The germline V gene has CDR1 KGHPV and CDR2 FQNQEV (reference sequence). CDR3 sequence reads: CASSRQSYEQYF. The covered CDR3 bases are TGTGCCAGCAGTAGACAATCCTATGAACAGTAC.

This clone was picked up a small number of times. Germline and genes here are mouse. The CDR3 end falls 1 residue outside the read, so it is completed with the germline J gene. The genes are TRBV3 and TRBJ2-7, with 8 bases fitting TRBD2. There are 14 residues in the CDR3. From germline, CDR1 is SNHLY and CDR2 FYNGKV (reference sequence). The V gene end was trimmed by 1 base and the J gene end by 4 bases; junction bases not matched to a gene: 3. CDR3 region: CASSLVGGVYEQYF. Partial CDR3 DNA: TGTGCCAGCAGCTTAGTGGGGGGGGTTTATGAACAGTAC.

By share of the sample, this clone is large. Mouse germline and gene names are used. Read data end 1 residue before the CDR3 end; the end is taken from the germline J gene. The chain uses TRBV12-2 and TRBJ2-7, with 11 positions matching TRBD2. CDR1 and CDR2 (germline): SGHLS, HYDKME. CDR3 length: 15 amino acids. With 4 bases clipped from V and 0 bases from J, the junction kept 4 bases outside the gene matches. CDR3 sequence: CASSTDWGGSYEQYF. The sequenced part of the CDR3 DNA is TGTGCCAGCTCCACTGACTGGGGGGGCTCCTATGAACAGTAC.